The clone carrying this TCR beta chain has only a few counts. These data belong to a study of T cells in Graves' hyperthyroidism and ophthalmopathy. RNA transcripts yielded amplified TCR beta CDR3 regions. In the first-round RT-PCR of the TCR CDR3, the HTBI primer set was used. TCRdb recomputed calls from the multiplex PCR reads with MiXCR, one row per CDR3 protein. The table shows approximately 610,000 distinct CDR3 sequences, with roughly 15% occurring only once. PBMCs were obtained from about 9.9 ml fresh peripheral blood. Germline V CDR1 and CDR2: ENHRY, SYGVKD. J gave up 4 bases and V 10 bases, and 11 bases lay outside the gene matches. The CDR3 is 15 amino acids.

The sequenced material came from blood. This TCR came from a woman between 35 and 50 years old with Graves' ophthalmopathy. This chain joins TRBV10-3 and TRBJ2-2, with 8 nucleotides matching TRBD1. The CDR3 here is CATEDRAVSTGELFF. CDR3 DNA: TGTGCCACGGAGGACAGGGCGGTGAGCACCGGGGAGCTGTTTTTT.